This TCR beta chain originates from a study of beta chain features in type 1 diabetes. This clone was picked up a small number of times. The entirety of the isolated RNA underwent reverse transcription, so expressed TCRB transcripts were sequenced. This table comes from immunoSEQ multiplex PCR, and its TCRdb copy is limited to in-frame clones, with some not included. The sample has about 340,000 clones; less than 10% are singletons. Looked up from germline, CDR1 is SGHTA and CDR2 is FQGNSA. The CDR3 spans 16 residues. The V and J ends lost 6 bases and 1 base respectively, with 16 bases between them. Sequenced sample: central memory CD4+ T cells from blood. The chain has TRBV7-2 and TRBJ2-4, with D unclear. The receptor's source is a woman between 18 and 30 years old in good health. The CDR3 region is CASRRSSGAAKNIQYF. The CDR3, as DNA: TGTGCCAGCAGACGCTCTTCAGGTGCGGCCAAAAACATTCAGTACTTC. Full variable domain (missing parts from reference TRBV7-2 and TRBJ2-4): GAGVSQSPSNKVTEKGKDVELRCDPISGHTALYWYRQSLGQGLEFLIYFQGNSAPDKSGLPSDRFSAERTGGSVSTLTIQRTQQEDSAVYLCASRRSSGAAKNIQYFGAGTRLSVL.